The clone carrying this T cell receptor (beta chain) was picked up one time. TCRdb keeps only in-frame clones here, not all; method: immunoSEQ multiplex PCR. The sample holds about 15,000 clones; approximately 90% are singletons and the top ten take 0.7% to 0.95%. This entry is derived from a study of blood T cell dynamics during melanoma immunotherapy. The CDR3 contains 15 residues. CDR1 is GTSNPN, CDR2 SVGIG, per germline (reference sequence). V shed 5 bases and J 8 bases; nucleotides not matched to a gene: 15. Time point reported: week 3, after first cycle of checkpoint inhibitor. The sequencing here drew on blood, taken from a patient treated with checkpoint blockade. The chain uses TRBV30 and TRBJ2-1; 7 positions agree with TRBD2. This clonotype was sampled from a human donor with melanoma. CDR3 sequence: CAWAPGRGRRDEQFF. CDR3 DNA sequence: TGTGCCTGGGCGCCGGGGAGGGGAAGAAGGGATGAGCAGTTCTTC.